The source of this T cell receptor (beta chain) is a study of T cell changes during pregnancy in multiple sclerosis. Germline CDR1 reads MNHNS; CDR2 reads SASEGT. This CDR3 has 13 residues. Trimming pared 8 bases from V and 1 base from J, leaving 11 bases between. TCRdb's table, derived via immunoSEQ multiplex PCR, lists solely in-frame clones and lacks some. This table holds 75,000 to 95,000 clones, less than 95% found once. The J gene is TRBJ1-1, the V gene TRBV6-1; D is perhaps TRBD1 (5 bases). The sequence was obtained from a female donor with multiple sclerosis, enrolled in a pregnancy study. Sequencing used peripheral blood, obtained before pregnancy. The CDR3 bases are TGTGCCAGCGGCCGCAGGGAGAACACTGAAGCTTTCTTT. Translated: CASGRRENTEAFF.